This TCR beta chain was identified during a study of cytomegalovirus exposure and HLA in healthy donors. Per germline, CDR1 MNHEY and CDR2 SMNVEV (reference sequence). V lost 6 bases to trimming and J lost 5 bases, with 16 bases between them. This CDR3 spans 14 amino acids. The donors were part of the approximately 130-subject validation cohort, which stood apart from the roughly 730-subject first cohort. Profiled with immunoSEQ multiplex PCR; TCRdb holds only in-frame clones, not every one. The table has 220,000 or so clones, approximately 88% seen once. The chain has TRBV27 and TRBJ2-5; D may be TRBD2 (6 bases). Material: PBMCs. The TCR comes from a woman in her twenties or thirties in good health and CMV-seropositive. The CDR3 reads CASRGLSSVETQYF. The CDR3 DNA sequence: TGTGCCAGCAGGGGACTGTCCTCTGTCGAGACCCAGTACTTC.